The clone carrying this T cell receptor beta chain was detected ten times or more. This CDR3 is 11 amino acids long. Trimming left V 6 bases short and J 3 bases short, with 9 bases between. Germline lookup yields CDR1 GTSNPN and CDR2 SVGIG (reference sequence). Individuals selected for sequencing had exhibited CD8+CD57+ cell expansion on flow cytometry. The study profiled TCR beta VDJ and CDR3 using genomic DNA as template. TCRdb reprocessed the reads with MiXCR, giving one entry per CDR3 protein. The table records 260,000 or so distinct CDR3 sequences, more than 40% of them present only once. The source of the sample is a study of CD8+CD57+ T cells in acquired aplastic anemia.

This TCR derives from a human donor with aplastic anemia. This chain joins TRBV30 and TRBJ2-7, with no clear D. Sequencing used sorted CD4+, CD8+, or CD8+CD57+ T cells (not recorded which) from PBMCs. CDR3 in DNA: TGTGCCTGTCAGGACGGCTACGAGCAGTACTTC. It codes for CACQDGYEQYF. The full variable domain, completed using reference TRBV30 and TRBJ2-7, is SQTIHQWPATLVQPVGSPLSLECTVEGTSNPNLYWYRQAAGRGLQLLFYSVGIGQISSEVPQNLSASRPQDRQFILSSKKLLLSDSGFYLCACQDGYEQYFGPGTRLTVT.